This T cell receptor beta chain was observed in a study of response to subunit inactivated influenza vaccine. Study-level findings and limits: The authors proposed limited new T cell recruitment per seasonal influenza vaccination.

As to this clonotype: Its antigen is unidentified.

TCRdb ran MiXCR on the RT-PCR reads and lists one entry per CDR3 protein. The table has 600,000 to 700,000 distinct CDR3 sequences, about 14% seen once. CDR1 and CDR2 (germline): MGHRA, YSYEKL. This CDR3 has 16 residues. V shed 0 bases and J 3 bases; nucleotides not matched to a gene: 8. This sequence joins TRBV4-1 and TRBJ2-7, with 7 bases matching TRBD1. Here the sequenced sample was PBMCs from blood, taken 14 to 15 days before vaccination. The receptor comes from a man in his fifties or sixties who received an inactivated influenza vaccine. CDR3 coding DNA: TGCGCCAGCAGCCAAGACTGGAGACAGGGTATCTACGAGCAGTACTTC. This sequence encodes CASSQDWRQGIYEQYF.